This T cell receptor beta chain is drawn from a study of shared clonotypes between healthy human individuals (TCRdb year 2020). About the investigation overall: Three men and a couple of women, aged 18 to 49 years, made up the cohort. For each donor, CD4 naive and CD4 memory were each run on three plates, CD8 naive on two plates, and CD8 memory on one plate. To estimate repertoire size and how much clonotype sharing occurs between individuals, the study deeply sequenced the blood TCR repertoires of several healthy adults. Libraries were prepared and TCR repertoires were sequenced by different laboratories using diverse techniques, in order to increase sequencing depth and limit assay-specific biases. Leukapheresis yielded between about 0.9 and 9.5 billion PBMCs per donor. The full study reports these points: When several donors were compared, the shared fraction of clonotypes was roughly 4.8% for naive CD4, more than 3% for naive CD8, 2% to 2.5% for memory CD4, and less than 0.5% for memory CD8. Pairwise subsampling led to the expectation that sequencing depth would affect the degree of clonotype sharing among donors. Clonotypes shared by all four sorted-subset donors showed higher generation probabilities than non-shared clonotypes. Naive subsets generally had larger estimated clonotype richness than memory subsets. Rarefaction of sorted-subset datasets indicated incomplete sequencing despite the large sequencing depth. Only blood was sampled, and tissue TCR repertoires likely differ from those in blood. Because the study included only a small number of donors, the genetic and exposure-history diversity represented was limited.

To note about this clone: Its cognate antigen has yet to be identified. Nothing much larger sits one base from this clone, and base qualities are not available.

The donors were healthy, HIV-negative adults who had no recently reported acute infections or vaccinations. Only Caucasian adults living in Nashville, Tennessee, USA were represented among the donors. Magnetic negative selection was used to enrich CD4+ T cells, after which naive cells were positively selected on CD45RA and the negative fraction became the memory subset. Blood was collected by leukapheresis, and PBMCs were isolated by Ficoll-Histopaque density gradient centrifugation and then cryopreserved in liquid nitrogen vapor phase. Analytical flow cytometry was used to check the purity and quantity of each magnetically sorted T cell population. Genomic DNA was isolated from each sorted fraction and quantified by UV absorbance on a Nanodrop 2000c. Using the deep immunoSEQ assay, multiplex PCR amplified TCR CDR3 regions from genomic DNA. For each cell subset, the extracted genomic DNA was distributed evenly across all wells of several immunoSEQ 96-well plates, and each plate served as one replicate. Each replicate PCR for sorted subsets received 200 ng genomic DNA, equal to tens of thousands of T cell genomes. Purified libraries were quantified with a Qubit 3.0 fluorometer, sized on a Bioanalyzer 2100, and re-quantified with the KAPA Library Quantification kit. Each immunoSEQ 96-well plate was sequenced on its own single-read 150-cycle Illumina NextSeq 550 flow cell. As for the authors' bioinformatics: Because only junctional sequences without quality scores were contained in the immunoSEQ output, filtering matching that applied to full-length reads could not be performed. Sequences were annotated with PyIR, a Python wrapper for IgBLAST v1.9, using IMGT germline references to assign V/J genes and CDR3. Any read was removed if the V/J assignment was weak (E-value above 1e-6), the CDR3 was missing, or the read contained stop codons, out-of-frame junctions, or ambiguous translated residues. V3J clonotypes were defined as sequences sharing the same inferred V gene, J gene, and CDR3 amino acid sequence. Percentage overlap between repertoires was computed as shared unique clonotypes divided by the size of the smaller repertoire. Three approaches were used to assess repertoire richness: RTK rarefaction, the Chao1 estimator, and Recon v2.1 estimates of unobserved clonotypes. OLGA was used to compute generation probabilities for all TCRbeta clonotypes that the gDNA method yielded from a few donors. TCRdb retrieved this table from immuneACCESS and kept in-frame rearrangements only. Not all clones are present; in checked studies, unresolved V genes account for under half, and no reason is known for the remainder. V, J and clone size are those of that table, while D and trimming were read from the DNA. The sample table records 2 million to 2.5 million clones; around 92% of these occur just once. In total, the top ten clones hold 0.37% of the sample.

The sequence was obtained from a man aged 18 to 30 in good health. Some clones in this sample may be carry-over from other donors' samples. Sequences were obtained from naive CD4+ T cells from PBMCs. Interpreted using the paper, the cell subset or site label stands for: CD45RA+ positively selected.

DNA sequence: TGTGCCAGCTCACCAAGCCCGGGAGTTAGCTACAATGAGCAGTTCTTC. It is translated as CASSPSPGVSYNEQFF. This chain is built from TRBV18 and TRBJ2-1, with a tentative D gene TRBD2 over 6 matching bases. The CDR3 holds 16 amino acids from the cysteine to the phenylalanine. Just CDR3 DNA is preserved here, 48 bases in frame from base 1. Trimming costs V 2 bases and J 3 bases, and their ends lie 14 bases apart. CDR1 and CDR2, per the germline V gene, are KGHSH and LQKENI.